The text below deals with one TCR beta chain. What it binds is unknown. This CDR3 is built from 16 residues. Trimming at V came to 3 bases and at J to 2 bases, leaving 9 bases not matched to a gene. CDR1 and CDR2 (germline): SGDLS, YYNGEE. This sample was taken from a study of cytomegalovirus exposure and HLA in healthy donors. The primer mix had 60 Vbeta and 13 Jbeta primers. Measured with immunoSEQ multiplex PCR; TCRdb has only the in-frame clones, and not every one. Of around 49,000 clones listed, about 78% are singletons. Notes on the study in general: There was a cluster of highly shared sequence variants that was likely a sequencing artifact. In vitro testing confirmed a few CMV-associated chains as specific for CMV antigens. One variant, a missense change in DCLRE1C, was linked in a later analysis to TCR beta V- and J-gene trimming.

The source is a man aged 25-40 years in good health and CMV-seropositive. The sequencing input was PBMCs. This chain connects TRBV9 to TRBJ1-2; 8 bases map to TRBD1. The CDR3 DNA follows: TGTGCCAGCAGCGCAAATCAGGGGGCAAAAAACTATGGCTACACCTTC. This gives the protein CASSANQGAKNYGYTF. Full variable domain (rest looked up from reference TRBV9 and TRBJ1-2): DSGVTQTPKHLITATGQRVTLRCSPRSGDLSVYWYQQSLDQGLQFLIQYYNGEERAKGNILERFSAQQFPDLHSELNLSSLELGDSALYFCASSANQGAKNYGYTFGSGTRLTVV.